This T cell receptor beta chain was sequenced in a study of CD8+ T cells in alopecia areata. Findings and caveats of the study: In lesional scalp, particularly from alopecia totalis/universalis, clonality was higher than in normal scalp.

TCR sequencing used cDNA made by reverse transcription of extracted RNA. Measured with immunoSEQ multiplex PCR; TCRdb has only the in-frame clones, and not every one. Of about 97,000 clones listed, approximately 42% were seen once; the top ten hold about 1.5%. This clone was seen more than once but under ten times. Its matching antigen is unknown. The sample comprised CD4+ T cells sorted from blood. This TCR was recovered from a human donor with alopecia areata.

The DNA of the CDR3 is TGTGCCAGTCGGGGCAGGGCGAACACTGAAGCTTTCTTT. It codes for CASRGRANTEAFF. The rearrangement links TRBV19 to TRBJ1-1; a possible D gene is TRBD1 (5 bases). CDR3 length equals 13 residues. V lost 8 bases and J 1 base, leaving 11 bases between the germline ends. CDR1 is LNHDA, CDR2 SQIVND, per germline (reference sequence).